This TCR beta chain originates from a study of cytomegalovirus exposure and HLA in healthy donors. Study-wide points: An observed cluster of highly shared sequence variants was recorded as a likely sequencing artifact. Follow-up analysis seemed to connect common viral pathogens with several of the most significant clusters identified.

Nominally healthy donors provided the samples, though records likely missed some immune exposures. As concerns this clone: Its antigen is not known.

60 Vbeta and 13 Jbeta primers were used in PCR. In the authors' methods: Later reanalysis found approximately 76 million unique TCR beta chains, roughly 10 million of them shared. Assay: immunoSEQ multiplex PCR; the TCRdb copy retains only in-frame clones and omits some. V and J calls and clone size come straight from that table; D and trimming were deduced from the DNA. Here the sample spans around 190,000 clones, about 81% being singletons. The CDR3 totals 13 residues. Germline CDR1 and CDR2: MNHEY and SVGAGI. Trimming stripped 11 bases from V and 2 bases from J, with 13 bases between. What was sequenced was PBMCs. The J gene is TRBJ1-5, the V gene TRBV6-5, with a possible D match to TRBD1 (5 bases). The origin of this receptor is a man between 25 and 39 years old in good health and CMV-seropositive. The CDR3: CAAGPGRNQPQHF. CDR3 nucleotide sequence: TGTGCCGCCGGGCCAGGGCGCAATCAGCCCCAGCATTTT.